A selection of T cell receptor beta chains follows, all from one sample in a study of T cell repertoires in cytomegalovirus infection. A single record per CDR3 protein comes from TCRdb applying MiXCR to the reads. In the table there are hundreds of thousands of distinct CDR3 sequences, around 11% of which are singletons. The sample comprised PBMCs. All receptors derive from a human donor in good health (CMV status not recorded). Some clones in this sample may be carry-over from other donors' samples. CDR3s include the opening cysteine and the closing phenylalanine or tryptophan. Each record gives: clone size, V gene, D gene, J gene, CDR3 protein, CDR3 DNA. The D gene is left open where the match is weak. Rows give clone size only sometimes, using once, few, many, or a class for an expanded clone.

many	TRBV7-9	TRBD2	TRBJ2-1	CASSGKLAGGPRNNEQFF	TGTGCCAGCAGCGGGAAACTAGCGGGGGGGCCGAGAAACAATGAGCAGTTCTTC
.	TRBV5-4	.	TRBJ2-1	CASSLEVVRSSYNEQFF	TGTGCCAGCAGCTTGGAAGTGGTAAGGAGCTCCTACAATGAGCAGTTCTTC
many	TRBV7-2	TRBD1	TRBJ1-1	CASSWGTGTTEAFF	TGTGCCAGCAGCTGGGGGACAGGGACCACTGAAGCTTTCTTT
.	TRBV2	.	TRBJ1-1	CASYSSPDTEAFF	TGTGCCAGCTATAGTAGTCCCGACACTGAAGCTTTCTTT
many	TRBV11-1	.	TRBJ1-6	CASSFASASGTLHF	TGTGCCAGCAGCTTCGCATCAGCCTCCGGCACCCTCCACTTT
many	TRBV7-6	.	TRBJ2-5	CASSTLKGGRPETQYF	TGTGCCAGCAGCACCTTAAAGGGGGGGAGGCCGGAGACCCAGTACTTC
many	TRBV28	.	TRBJ2-7	CASSSNRDSSYEQYF	TGTGCCAGCAGTTCGAACCGGGACTCCTCCTACGAGCAGTACTTC
.	TRBV11-2	.	TRBJ2-3	CASSFIDGIVTDTQYF	TGTGCCAGCAGCTTTATTGACGGCATAGTCACAGATACGCAGTATTTT
many	TRBV4-2	TRBD1	TRBJ2-7	CASQPGTGNGEQYF	TGTGCCAGCCAGCCCGGGACAGGGAACGGCGAGCAGTACTTC
.	TRBV20-1	.	TRBJ2-7	CSALESREEQYF	TGCAGTGCCCTTGAGTCAAGGGAAGAGCAGTACTTC
many	TRBV29-1	.	TRBJ1-2	CSVEDPPNYGYTF	TGCAGCGTTGAAGATCCACCTAACTATGGCTACACCTTC
.	TRBV5-1	TRBD2	TRBJ2-1	CASSLRLAGVNNEQFF	TGCGCCAGCAGCCTGCGACTAGCGGGAGTGAACAATGAGCAGTTCTTC
.	TRBV12-3/TRBV12-4	TRBD2	TRBJ2-7	CASSLSGVLEGEQYF	TGTGCCAGCAGTTTAAGCGGGGTGCTTGAGGGCGAGCAGTACTTC
many	TRBV19	.	TRBJ1-2	CASSSEGRIFNYGYTF	TGTGCCAGTAGTTCCGAAGGACGGATCTTTAACTATGGCTACACCTTC
many	TRBV12-3/TRBV12-4	.	TRBJ2-6	CASSPFETAGANVLTF	TGTGCCAGCAGTCCCTTTGAGACAGCTGGGGCCAACGTCCTGACTTTC
few	TRBV20-1	.	TRBJ2-1	CSATRGTNNEQFF	TGCAGTGCGACTAGGGGGACTAACAATGAGCAGTTCTTC
.	TRBV10-3	TRBD1	TRBJ1-6	CAIRPGQGPRGSPLHF	TGTGCCATCAGGCCGGGACAGGGCCCTCGGGGGTCACCCCTCCACTTT
.	TRBV19	.	TRBJ1-2	CASSPRSSLGDYGYTF	TGTGCCAGTAGTCCGCGCTCGTCCCTTGGAGACTATGGCTACACCTTC
.	TRBV12-3/TRBV12-4	.	TRBJ1-4	CASRGVGEKLFF	TGTGCCAGCCGGGGGGTAGGCGAAAAACTGTTTTTT
few	TRBV20-1	TRBD2	TRBJ2-7	CSASTSGISYEQYF	TGCAGTGCCTCGACTAGCGGTATATCCTACGAGCAGTACTTC
few	TRBV28	.	TRBJ2-7	CASSFPQGSGQYF	TGTGCCAGCAGTTTCCCACAAGGAAGTGGGCAGTACTTC
many	TRBV11-1	TRBD1	TRBJ2-7	CASSLLEGANEQYF	TGTGCCAGCAGCTTACTTGAGGGGGCGAACGAGCAGTACTTC
many	TRBV6-1	.	TRBJ2-1	CASSEARGWNEQFF	TGTGCCAGCAGTGAAGCGAGGGGGTGGAATGAGCAGTTCTTC
many	TRBV5-8	TRBD1	TRBJ1-2	CASLLTGGHYGYTF	TGTGCCAGCCTCCTTACAGGGGGCCACTATGGCTACACCTTC
many	TRBV14	.	TRBJ1-1	CASSKGGREAFF	TGTGCCAGCAGCAAGGGCGGTCGAGAAGCTTTCTTT
.	TRBV7-3	.	TRBJ1-1	CASSSPGTSNTEAFF	TGTGCCAGCAGCTCCCCCGGGACATCTAACACTGAAGCTTTCTTT
many	TRBV7-6	TRBD2	TRBJ2-2	CASSEKLPGLAGGRVTGELFF	TGTGCCAGCAGCGAAAAACTCCCGGGACTAGCGGGAGGCCGTGTCACCGGGGAGCTGTTTTTT
.	TRBV11-2	.	TRBJ2-7	CASSSLTPYEQYF	TGTGCCAGCAGCTCCCTCACCCCCTACGAGCAGTACTTC
.	TRBV20-1	TRBD1	TRBJ1-1	CSVEGGTVTEAFF	TGCAGTGTAGAGGGGGGGACAGTCACTGAAGCTTTCTTT